These T cell receptor beta chains were read from a single sample in a study of blood T cell repertoires in COVID-19. Using immunoSEQ multiplex PCR, the repertoire was profiled, and TCRdb retains in-frame clones only, with some absent. The table includes about 92,000 clones, 70% to 85% detected once. The sample consisted of peripheral blood. The receptors were sampled from a human donor in a cohort sampled during active COVID-19. CDR3s include the opening cysteine and the closing phenylalanine or tryptophan. A D gene is named only where the DNA matches it firmly. The listing skips clone size in some rows; elsewhere it reads once, few, many or a size class.

abundance	d_gene	v_gene	j_gene	CDR3aa	CDR3nt
few	TRBD2	TRBV30	TRBJ2-3	CAWSQPPTSGGADTQYF	TGTGCCTGGAGTCAACCTCCAACTAGCGGGGGTGCAGATACGCAGTATTTT
NA	TRBD2	TRBV4-2	TRBJ2-3	CASSQGGLAGGYSTDTQYF	TGTGCCAGCAGCCAAGGAGGACTAGCGGGGGGGTATAGCACAGATACGCAGTATTTT
NA	NA	TRBV29-1	TRBJ1-2	CSVLAGRGDYGYTF	TGCAGCGTTCTCGCGGGAAGAGGTGACTATGGCTACACCTTC
NA	NA	TRBV7-6	TRBJ2-3	CASSSWGSRTDTDTQYF	TGTGCCAGCAGCTCCTGGGGTAGCAGGACAGACACAGATACGCAGTATTTT
NA	NA	TRBV7-3	TRBJ2-3	CASSSPSSGDKGGGFTDTQYF	TGTGCCAGCAGCTCGCCCTCTAGCGGAGATAAAGGGGGGGGGTTCACAGATACGCAGTATTTT
NA	TRBD1	TRBV4-3	TRBJ2-2	CASSQDRTGGSGELFF	TGCGCCAGCAGCCAAGATAGGACAGGGGGCTCCGGGGAGCTGTTTTTT
NA	NA	TRBV11-3	TRBJ1-1	CASSLGQTNTEAFF	TGTGCCAGCAGCCTCGGACAGACGAACACTGAAGCTTTCTTT
NA	TRBD1	TRBV18	TRBJ1-2	CASSPNTGQASNYGYTF	TGTGCCAGCTCACCAAATACGGGACAGGCTTCTAACTATGGCTACACCTTC
once	NA	TRBV4-3	TRBJ2-5	CASSILVHEGTQYF	TGCGCCAGCTCAATATTGGTCCACGAGGGGACCCAGTACTTC
NA	NA	TRBV6-5	TRBJ1-5	CASSQESTGRQPQHF	TGTGCCAGCAGCCAAGAGAGTACAGGGAGACAGCCCCAGCATTTT
NA	NA	TRBV5-1	TRBJ2-1	CASSLGGLNEQFF	TGCGCCAGCAGCCTGGGGGGGCTGAATGAGCAGTTCTTC
NA	NA	TRBV25-1	TRBJ1-2	CASSERNYGYTF	TGTGCCAGCAGTGAACGGAACTATGGCTACACCTTC
few	TRBD2	TRBV19	TRBJ2-1	CASSPGGAWNEQFF	TGTGCCAGTAGTCCGGGAGGGGCTTGGAATGAGCAGTTCTTC
NA	NA	TRBV10-3	TRBJ1-2	CAISGLSELANYGYTF	TGTGCCATCAGTGGCCTTTCAGAGCTAGCTAACTATGGCTACACCTTC
NA	TRBD2	TRBV4-2	TRBJ2-6	CASSQAGTSSSGANVLTF	TGTGCCAGCAGCCAAGCCGGGACTAGTTCCTCTGGGGCCAACGTCCTGACTTTC
few	TRBD2	TRBV19	TRBJ2-3	CASTRTSGKGVTQYF	TGTGCCAGTACCAGGACTAGCGGGAAGGGCGTTACGCAGTATTTT
NA	NA	TRBV4-1	TRBJ2-1	CASSQVPYNNEQFF	TGCGCCAGCAGCCAAGTCCCTTACAACAATGAGCAGTTCTTC
NA	NA	TRBV4-2	TRBJ2-1	CASSQGAGSDSYNEQFF	TGTGCCAGCAGCCAAGGAGCGGGCTCCGACTCCTACAATGAGCAGTTCTTC
NA	NA	TRBV6-5	TRBJ1-6	CASSYRSRNSPLHF	TGTGCCAGCAGTTACCGGAGTAGAAATTCACCCCTCCACTTT
once	TRBD1	TRBV6-2/TRBV6-3	TRBJ2-7	CASSYRGRKRDEQYF	TGTGCCAGCAGTTACAGGGGGCGAAAACGTGACGAGCAGTACTTC
few	TRBD1	TRBV20-1	TRBJ1-2	CSASVVHRGGNYGYTF	TGCAGTGCTAGTGTGGTCCACAGGGGGGGGAACTATGGCTACACCTTC
NA	TRBD1	TRBV6-2/TRBV6-3	TRBJ2-1	CASRYGMGQSDNEQFF	TGTGCCAGCAGATACGGAATGGGACAGAGTGACAATGAGCAGTTCTTC
NA	TRBD2	TRBV19	TRBJ2-3	CASSGGLGEITDTQYF	TGTGCCAGTAGTGGGGGACTAGGTGAAATCACAGATACGCAGTATTTT
NA	NA	TRBV5-1	TRBJ1-2	CASSLGGEGRDYGYTF	TGCGCCAGCAGCTTGGGGGGCGAGGGGAGGGACTATGGCTACACCTTC
NA	NA	TRBV6-2/TRBV6-3	TRBJ1-6	CASSYRDNSPLHF	TGTGCCAGCAGTTACCGGGATAATTCACCCCTCCACTTT
NA	NA	TRBV30	TRBJ1-3	CAWSPARGRGFGNTIYF	TGTGCCTGGAGCCCAGCCCGGGGGAGGGGATTCGGAAACACCATATATTTT
NA	NA	TRBV5-4	TRBJ1-2	CASSPGGYGGSGYGYTF	TGTGCCAGCAGCCCCGGGGGGTATGGGGGGAGTGGCTATGGCTACACCTTC
once	NA	TRBV15	TRBJ2-7	CATSRNPGGRSYEQYF	TGTGCCACCAGCAGGAACCCAGGGGGGAGGTCCTACGAGCAGTACTTC
NA	NA	TRBV5-6	TRBJ1-1	CASSLAGDGTEAFF	TGTGCCAGCAGCTTGGCCGGGGATGGGACTGAAGCTTTCTTT
NA	NA	TRBV24-1	TRBJ1-5	CATGSNQPQHF	TGTGCCACCGGGAGTAATCAGCCCCAGCATTTT
NA	NA	TRBV5-1	TRBJ1-3	CASSLARVKAGNTIYF	TGCGCCAGCAGCTTGGCCAGGGTGAAGGCTGGAAACACCATATATTTT
NA	NA	TRBV7-2	TRBJ1-1	CASSFGAGANTEAFF	TGTGCCAGCAGCTTTGGCGCAGGGGCGAACACTGAAGCTTTCTTT
NA	TRBD2	TRBV5-4	TRBJ2-5	CASRTSGGGETQYF	TGTGCCAGCAGGACTAGCGGGGGGGGAGAGACCCAGTACTTC
few	NA	TRBV7-9	TRBJ2-3	CASSSTAPWGLRTDTQYF	TGTGCCAGCAGCTCAACCGCTCCGTGGGGCCTGCGCACAGATACGCAGTATTTT
NA	NA	TRBV6-4	TRBJ2-7	CASSAPRYEQYF	TGTGCCAGCAGCGCCCCGAGATACGAGCAGTACTTC
NA	NA	TRBV3-1/TRBV3-2	TRBJ2-3	CASSQLSAGRGGTQYF	TGTGCCAGCAGCCAGCTGTCCGCGGGGCGTGGAGGTACGCAGTATTTT
NA	NA	TRBV19	TRBJ2-7	CASSIDPSRYEQYF	TGTGCCAGTAGTATAGACCCGTCCAGATACGAGCAGTACTTC
NA	TRBD1	TRBV23-1	TRBJ1-1	CASSQDSDRENTEAFF	TGCGCCAGCAGTCAAGATTCGGACAGGGAGAACACTGAAGCTTTCTTT
NA	NA	TRBV7-2	TRBJ2-1	CASSLAIGEQFF	TGTGCCAGCAGCTTAGCGATCGGTGAGCAGTTCTTC
NA	TRBD2	TRBV3-1/TRBV3-2	TRBJ2-7	CASSQLQRGPTYEQYF	TGTGCCAGCAGCCAACTTCAGCGGGGGCCAACCTACGAGCAGTACTTC
NA	NA	TRBV6-6	TRBJ1-1	CASSYSGPRVNTEAFF	TGTGCCAGCAGTTACTCAGGTCCCAGGGTGAACACTGAAGCTTTCTTT
NA	TRBD1	TRBV4-3	TRBJ1-2	CASSRGQNYGYTF	TGCGCCAGCAGCCGGGGACAGAACTATGGCTACACCTTC
NA	NA	TRBV6-2/TRBV6-3	TRBJ1-5	CASSASGRGDQPQHF	TGTGCCAGCAGTGCCTCAGGGAGGGGGGATCAGCCCCAGCATTTT
NA	NA	TRBV3-1/TRBV3-2	TRBJ1-1	CASSHIRLRNTEAFF	TGTGCCAGCAGCCATATCAGGTTAAGGAACACTGAAGCTTTCTTT
NA	NA	TRBV7-9	TRBJ1-2	CASSPDNRQGYTF	TGTGCCAGCAGCCCAGACAATCGACAGGGCTACACCTTC
NA	TRBD2	TRBV7-6	TRBJ2-1	CASSLGLAGGYNEQFF	TGTGCCAGCAGCTTAGGGCTAGCGGGCGGCTACAATGAGCAGTTCTTC
NA	TRBD1	TRBV7-3	TRBJ2-1	CASSPTPRGRPSYNEQFF	TGTGCCAGCAGCCCCACCCCTAGGGGGCGCCCCTCCTACAATGAGCAGTTCTTC
NA	NA	TRBV10-3	TRBJ2-2	CAISAPGPGELFF	TGTGCCATCAGTGCTCCAGGGCCCGGGGAGCTGTTTTTT
NA	NA	TRBV5-4	TRBJ1-1	CASSFPRPRGGSTEAFF	TGTGCCAGCAGCTTCCCTAGGCCCAGGGGAGGGAGCACTGAAGCTTTCTTT
NA	TRBD1	TRBV6-4	TRBJ1-1	CASSITGDTEAFF	TGTGCCAGCAGCATTACAGGGGACACTGAAGCTTTCTTT
once	NA	TRBV4-3	TRBJ1-2	CASSQDARGPGGYTF	TGCGCCAGCAGCCAAGATGCTAGGGGTCCGGGGGGATACACCTTC
NA	TRBD1	TRBV10-2	TRBJ1-1	CASSEDRGNTEAFF	TGCGCCAGCAGTGAGGACAGGGGGAACACTGAAGCTTTCTTT
once	TRBD2	TRBV15	TRBJ2-3	CATSRGAGGTDTQYF	TGTGCCACCAGCAGAGGGGCGGGAGGGACAGATACGCAGTATTTT
NA	NA	TRBV7-9	TRBJ2-5	CASWDGGETQYF	TGTGCCAGCTGGGATGGAGGGGAGACCCAGTACTTC
NA	TRBD1	TRBV3-1/TRBV3-2	TRBJ1-2	CASSQPSDRANSGYTF	TGTGCCAGCAGCCAACCGTCGGACAGGGCCAACTCTGGCTACACCTTC
few	NA	TRBV5-8	TRBJ2-3	CASSLGPGDTQYF	TGTGCCAGCAGCTTGGGGCCAGGGGATACGCAGTATTTT
NA	NA	TRBV6-5	TRBJ1-1	CASSPGHHKAFF	TGTGCCAGCAGCCCCGGACACCACAAAGCTTTCTTT
NA	NA	TRBV29-1	TRBJ2-1	CSVVATVDEQFF	TGCAGCGTTGTAGCGACCGTAGATGAGCAGTTCTTC